The next 2 T cell receptor beta chains were all read from a single sample in a study of blood T cell repertoires in COVID-19. Method: immunoSEQ multiplex PCR; TCRdb's copy keeps in-frame clones and lacks some. Of 150,000 to 200,000 clones listed, about 86% are singletons. The source material was peripheral blood. The receptors shown here come from a man aged 18 to 30 with active or convalescent COVID-19.

The rearrangement joins TRBV5-4 to TRBJ1-1, with 8 bases identical to TRBD1. Trimming removed 3 bases from V and 1 base from J; junction bases left unmatched: 5. Germline V gene sequence: CDR1 SGHNT, CDR2 YYREEE (reference sequence). The CDR3 sequence is 15 residues long. CDR3 coding DNA: TGTGCCAGCAGCTCCAACGACAGGGGGAACACTGAAGCTTTCTTT. It translates to CASSSNDRGNTEAFF.

This clone was seen only a few times. V and J are TRBV6-1 and TRBJ1-5; the match to TRBD1 covers 12 bases. The length of the CDR3 is 16 residues. Germline trimming cut 4 bases from V and 8 bases from J; bases unmatched to any gene: 9. Looked up from germline, CDR1 is MNHNS and CDR2 is SASEGT. The CDR3 protein is CASSGSGQGALEPQHF. The CDR3 bases are TGTGCCAGCAGTGGCTCGGGACAGGGGGCTTTGGAGCCCCAGCATTTT.